One sample yielded the 23 T cell receptor beta chains listed below, sequenced in a study of OX40 agonist ivuxolimab in advanced cancers. Profiled with immunoSEQ multiplex PCR; TCRdb holds only in-frame clones, not every one. The table lists just over 25,000 clones, 70% to 90% of them singletons. Source: CD4+ or CD8+ T cells sorted from blood, taken in a trial of the OX40 agonist ivuxolimab. These receptors were obtained from an adult with an advanced solid tumor such as melanoma, head and neck, liver or kidney cancer.

The chain carries TRBV5-4 and TRBJ2-3, with unresolved D. This CDR3 spans 14 amino acids. Germline V gene lookup returns CDR1 SGHNT and CDR2 YYREEE (reference sequence). V gave up 2 bases and J gave up 2 bases, with 9 bases separating them. The CDR3 reads CASSFYGTTDTQYF. The CDR3 DNA reads TGTGCCAGCAGCTTCTACGGCACCACAGATACGCAGTATTTT.

This rearrangement joins TRBV4-2 to TRBJ2-1; 13 nucleotides agree with TRBD2. CDR1 is LGHNA, CDR2 YNFKEQ, per germline. The CDR3 loop spans 14 amino acids. J was trimmed by 15 bases and V by 0 bases; bases with no gene match: 5. The chain's CDR3 is CASSQDGGLAGWFF. The CDR3 nucleotides are TGTGCCAGCAGCCAAGACGGGGGACTAGCGGGATGGTTCTTC.

The rearrangement uses TRBV15 and TRBJ2-1, with TRBD1 identical over 7 bases. The CDR3 totals 17 residues. After removal of 0 bases from V and 4 bases from J, the junction contained 9 bases not matched to a gene. Germline V gene sequence: CDR1 LNHNV, CDR2 YYDKDF (reference sequence). This CDR3 reads CATSRDIGQGDYNEQFF. CDR3 nucleotides: TGTGCCACCAGCAGAGATATTGGCCAGGGGGATTACAATGAGCAGTTCTTC.

The genes are TRBV7-9 and TRBJ2-5; 12 bases line up with TRBD2. Germline V gene lookup returns CDR1 SEHNR and CDR2 FQNEAQ (reference sequence). The trim removed 2 bases at V and 13 bases at J, leaving 8 bases unmatched. This CDR3 is 14 amino acids long. The CDR3 region has the DNA TGTGCCAGCAGCTTAAGGACTAGCGGGGAACACAGGTACTTC. Its translation: CASSLRTSGEHRYF.

This chain connects TRBV5-5 to TRBJ2-5; TRBD2 aligns across 12 bases. The DNA end is more similar to TRBJ2-7, so the J call may be wrong. This CDR3 is built from 14 residues. Germline V lookup: CDR1 SGHKS, CDR2 YYEKEE (reference sequence). This chain's CDR3 is CASSGTSGHYEQYF. The CDR3, as DNA: TGTGCCAGCTCTGGGACTAGCGGGCACTACGAGCAGTACTTC.

This chain connects TRBV11-2 to TRBJ2-5; D is unresolved. The V end was cut by 1 base, the J end by 2 bases, with 11 bases between. Germline V gene lookup returns CDR1 SGHAT and CDR2 FQNNGV. This CDR3 has 15 residues. CDR3 sequence (DNA): TGTGCCAGCAGCTTAGGTCGCAGAACTCAAGAGACCCAGTACTTC. It translates to CASSLGRRTQETQYF.

The chain links TRBV7-9 to TRBJ1-3; D is ambiguous. V lost 5 bases and J lost 8, with 16 bases in between. Germline V gene data show CDR1 as SEHNR and CDR2 as FQNEAQ (reference sequence). The CDR3 contains 14 residues. The CDR3 DNA sequence: TGTGCCAGCAGCAAGGGCTACCCCCTGGACACCATATATTTT. This gives the protein CASSKGYPLDTIYF.

CDR3 bases: TGTGCCAGCAGTTTTGGGACTAGCGGGATTCTTTACGAGCAGTACTTC. This encodes CASSFGTSGILYEQYF. The chain is built from TRBV28 and TRBJ2-7, with 13 nucleotides matching TRBD2. There are 16 residues in the CDR3. V dropped 3 bases and J dropped 4; count of bases not matched to a gene: 6. CDR1 and CDR2 (germline): MDHEN, SYDVKM.

This sequence joins TRBV7-2 and TRBJ2-5; a possible D gene is TRBD1 (6 bases). The CDR3 totals 14 residues. Trimming left V 1 base short and J 4 bases short, with 10 bases between. Germline V gene sequence: CDR1 SGHTA, CDR2 FQGNSA. CDR3 sequence reads: CASSLDRVGETQYF. Here the CDR3 DNA reads TGTGCCAGCAGCTTAGACAGGGTTGGAGAGACCCAGTACTTC.

In this sample, this clone turned up once. J is TRBJ1-4 and V is TRBV18; no firm D call. This CDR3 is 15 amino acids long. From germline, CDR1 is KGHSH and CDR2 LQKENI. With 5 bases removed from V and 0 bases from J, the gap between germline ends came to 10 bases. The CDR3, as DNA: TGTGCCAGCTCATCGGAGACATCAACTAATGAAAAACTGTTTTTT. As protein: CASSSETSTNEKLFF.

The chain joins TRBV9 to TRBJ2-3; tentatively, D is TRBD2 (5 bases). V shed 4 bases and J shed 0 bases, with 12 bases lying between them. The CDR3 contains 15 residues. CDR1 and CDR2 (germline): SGDLS, YYNGEE. In DNA form, the CDR3 reads TGTGCCAGCAGCCCACCTTGGACTAGCACAGATACGCAGTATTTT. Its protein product is CASSPPWTSTDTQYF. The entire variable domain, with the rest obtained from reference TRBV9 and TRBJ2-3, is as follows: DSGVTQTPKHLITATGQRVTLRCSPRSGDLSVYWYQQSLDQGLQFLIQYYNGEERAKGNILERFSAQQFPDLHSELNLSSLELGDSALYFCASSPPWTSTDTQYFGPGTRLTVL.

The rearrangement uses TRBV9 and TRBJ1-2; D perhaps matches TRBD1 (5 bases). Germline values: CDR1 SGDLS, CDR2 YYNGEE. The CDR3 loop spans 14 amino acids. V was clipped by 3 bases and J by 8 bases, with 17 bases between them. The CDR3 region has the DNA TGTGCCAGCAGCGCCCCCCGGGACCAAACCGGCTACACCTTC. Amino acids: CASSAPRDQTGYTF.

The chain carries TRBV27 and TRBJ2-3, with TRBD2 matching 11 bases. Germline CDR1 is MNHEY and CDR2 is SMNVEV (reference sequence). The CDR3 covers 16 residues. The ends lost 2 bases at V and 4 bases at J; junction bases unmatched: 5. The CDR3 here is CASSLASGGMADTQYF. CDR3 bases: TGTGCCAGCAGTTTAGCTAGCGGGGGGATGGCAGATACGCAGTATTTT.

CDR3 in DNA: TGTGCCAGCAGCCCTCTCGCGGGGGGCGGAGAAGCTTTCTTT. This gives the protein CASSPLAGGGEAFF. The chain joins TRBV9 to TRBJ1-1; perhaps TRBD1 as D (6 bases). The V end lost 4 bases, the J end lost 8 bases, and 18 bases lay between the germline ends. The CDR3 is 14 residues long. CDR1 and CDR2 (germline): SGDLS, YYNGEE.

CDR3 region: CASSQDFVRSYNSPLHF. As DNA, the CDR3 is TGCGCCAGCAGCCAAGATTTCGTAAGGTCCTATAATTCACCCCTCCACTTT. The chain has TRBV4-3 and TRBJ1-6; D is unclear. This CDR3 spans 17 amino acids. Germline CDR1 LGHNA, CDR2 YSLEER. V lost 0 bases and J lost 1, with 10 bases in between.

This chain connects TRBV4-2 to TRBJ2-5; 13 bases match TRBD2. The J segment lost 6 bases and the V segment lost 5 bases, leaving 9 bases of the junction unmatched. CDR1 and CDR2 from the germline V gene are LGHNA and YNFKEQ. The CDR3 sequence is 16 residues long. The CDR3 reads CASSGGTSGINQTQYF. CDR3 DNA sequence: TGTGCCAGCAGCGGAGGGACTAGCGGGATAAACCAGACCCAGTACTTC.

The chain combines TRBV11-2 with TRBJ2-2, with D perhaps being TRBD1 or TRBD2 (5 bases each). The CDR3 is 15 residues long. Germline V gives CDR1 SGHAT, CDR2 FQNNGV. With 5 bases removed from V and 2 bases from J, the gap between germline ends came to 12 bases. CDR3 nucleotides: TGTGCCAGCAGCGCCGGGACCGGCAACACCGGGGAGCTGTTTTTT. This sequence encodes CASSAGTGNTGELFF.

The chain employs TRBV7-9 and TRBJ1-5; unclear D gene. V gave up 1 base and J gave up 5 bases, with 3 bases separating them. The CDR3 is 12 residues long. Germline V CDR1 and CDR2: SEHNR, FQNEAQ (reference sequence). DNA of the CDR3: TGTGCCAGCAGCTTAGAAGATCAGCCCCAGCATTTT. The encoded protein is CASSLEDQPQHF.

The gene calls are TRBV7-9 and TRBJ2-5; D is uncertain. This CDR3 contains 11 residues. Germline CDR1 and CDR2: SEHNR and FQNEAQ (reference sequence). Trimming removed 5 bases at V and 13 bases at J, with 14 bases between. CDR3 in DNA: TGTGCCAGCAGCCTCGGACCGTCCTGGTACTTC. Protein sequence: CASSLGPSWYF.

This clone was counted between two and nine times. This sequence joins TRBV9 and TRBJ1-6; D perhaps matches TRBD1 (6 bases). Germline V gene lookup returns CDR1 SGDLS and CDR2 YYNGEE. This CDR3 is 17 amino acids long. V was pared by 4 bases and J by 4 bases, with 18 bases between. CDR3 nucleotides: TGTGCCAGCAGCTTATCCTCGGGCAGGGGTTATAATTCACCCCTCCACTTT. Protein sequence: CASSLSSGRGYNSPLHF. The full variable domain, with the rest looked up from reference TRBV9 and TRBJ1-6, is DSGVTQTPKHLITATGQRVTLRCSPRSGDLSVYWYQQSLDQGLQFLIQYYNGEERAKGNILERFSAQQFPDLHSELNLSSLELGDSALYFCASSLSSGRGYNSPLHFGNGTRLTVT.

This rearrangement joins TRBV5-1 to TRBJ2-7; D may correspond to TRBD1 or TRBD2 (5 bases each). The V end was cut by 1 base, the J end by 7 bases, with 12 bases between. Germline CDR1 SGHRS, CDR2 YFSETQ. The CDR3 length is 13 residues. The CDR3 DNA reads TGCGCCAGCAGCTTGTGGGGGTCGGGGGAGCAGTACTTC. Translated: CASSLWGSGEQYF.

V usage is TRBV6-4 and J usage is TRBJ2-1; 7 positions match TRBD2. The CDR3 totals 15 residues. V lost 5 bases, J lost 0 bases, and 4 bases stayed unmatched. Germline CDR1 is MRHNA and CDR2 is SNTAGT. CDR3 sequence: CASSPRTSSYNEQFF. CDR3 DNA: TGTGCCAGCAGTCCTAGGACTAGCTCCTACAATGAGCAGTTCTTC.

The chain has TRBV25-1 and TRBJ2-1, with D possibly being TRBD1 or TRBD2 (6 bases each). CDR3 length: 16 residues. V dropped 2 bases and J dropped 8 bases, with 19 bases sitting between them. Germline V gives CDR1 MGHDK, CDR2 SYGVNS. The CDR3, as DNA: TGTGCCAGCAGTGAACGGGGGCCAAAAAAAGGTCATGAGCAGTTCTTC. Translating gives CASSERGPKKGHEQFF.